One sample yielded the 20 T cell receptor beta chains listed below, sequenced in a study of T-cell reconstitution after alpha-beta-depleted transplantation in children. Unique molecular identifiers featured in how the TCRbeta library was prepared. TCRdb recomputed calls from the PCR reads with MiXCR, one row per CDR3 protein. The top ten hold less than 40% of the sample, which has a few hundred thousand distinct CDR3 sequences, approximately 30% seen once. The material was PBMCs, obtained before TCRalphabeta/CD19-depleted stem cell transplant. The receptors were sampled from a boy under two years old with Wiskott-Aldrich syndrome, due to receive a stem cell transplant.

This sequence joins TRBV9 and TRBJ2-1; 7 bases are shared with TRBD2. V was pared by 0 bases and J by 4 bases, with 4 bases of the junction left unmatched. This CDR3 spans 15 amino acids. From germline, CDR1 is SGDLS and CDR2 YYNGEE. The CDR3 DNA reads as TGTGCCAGCAGCGTAGTCGCTAGCGGATACAATGAGCAGTTCTTC. It translates to CASSVVASGYNEQFF.

This chain links TRBV5-1 with TRBJ2-3; possibly TRBD1 or TRBD2 for D (5 bases each). The CDR3 is made up of 17 amino acids. The V end was cut by 2 bases, the J end by 1 base, with 17 bases between. In germline, CDR1 is SGHRS, CDR2 YFSETQ. The CDR3 spells CASSFRTRGSRTDTQYF. The CDR3 DNA sequence: TGCGCCAGCAGCTTTCGAACTCGGGGCTCGCGCACAGATACGCAGTATTTT.

The chain couples TRBV5-1 to TRBJ2-1; a possible D gene is TRBD1 (5 bases). CDR1 SGHRS and CDR2 YFSETQ come from the germline V gene. CDR3 length equals 16 residues. V was shortened by 0 bases and J by 0 bases, with 10 bases between the two germline ends. This chain's CDR3 is CASSLGGHRSYNEQFF. The CDR3 coding sequence is TGCGCCAGCAGCTTGGGCGGACACCGCTCCTACAATGAGCAGTTCTTC.

The chain uses TRBV20-1 and TRBJ2-7; possibly TRBD1 for D (8 bases). V shed 4 bases and J shed 5 bases, with 18 bases lying between them. Germline CDR1 reads DFQATT; CDR2 reads SNEGSKA (reference sequence). CDR3 size: 14 residues. Written as DNA, the CDR3 is TGCAGTGCTACCGCGGACAGGGAGGGCAACGAGCAGTACTTC. Residues: CSATADREGNEQYF.

This clonotype appeared once. V and J are TRBV7-2 and TRBJ1-2, with D maybe TRBD1 (6 bases). V gave up 4 bases and J gave up 7 bases, with 10 bases separating them. Germline CDR1 and CDR2: SGHTA and FQGNSA. The CDR3 spans 12 residues. The CDR3 region has the DNA TGTGCCAGCAGCTCCACAGGGTTTGGCTACACCTTC. Amino acid sequence: CASSSTGFGYTF.

The chain carries TRBV11-2 and TRBJ2-1, with D possibly matching TRBD2 (7 bases). The CDR3 runs 13 residues. Trimming shortened V by 3 bases and J by 9 bases, and 12 bases separated the two germline ends. The germline V gene has CDR1 SGHAT and CDR2 FQNNGV. This CDR3 is CASSLTSRGEQFF. The CDR3 DNA is TGTGCCAGCAGCTTGACTAGCAGGGGTGAGCAGTTCTTC.

This clonotype was seen more than once but under ten times. The V gene is TRBV6-1, the J gene TRBJ2-5; D is perhaps TRBD1 (5 bases). The germline V gene encodes CDR1 MNHNS and CDR2 SASEGT. This CDR3 region has 14 residues. The ends were cut back, 8 bases at V and 5 bases at J, with 18 bases in the middle. CDR3: CASGILQGTETQYF. CDR3 nucleotide sequence: TGTGCCAGCGGGATCCTTCAGGGAACGGAGACCCAGTACTTC.

This chain links TRBV2 with TRBJ1-5, with 7 bases fitting TRBD1. From germline, CDR1 is SNHLY and CDR2 FYNNEI. The CDR3 is 15 residues long. Losses at the gene ends were 4 bases for V and 0 bases for J; bases not matched to a gene: 3. The CDR3 sequence: CASSVGQPSNQPQHF. DNA for the CDR3: TGTGCCAGCAGTGTGGGACAGCCTAGCAATCAGCCCCAGCATTTT. The whole variable domain, filled in from reference TRBV2 and TRBJ1-5, reads EPEVTQTPSHQVTQMGQEVILRCVPISNHLYFYWYRQILGQKVEFLVSFYNNEISEKSEIFDDQFSVERPDGSNFTLKIRSTKLEDSAMYFCASSVGQPSNQPQHFGDGTRLSIL.

The chain employs TRBV5-1 and TRBJ2-5; maybe TRBD1 (5 bases). Germline V gene sequence: CDR1 SGHRS, CDR2 YFSETQ. CDR3 length: 13 amino acids. V was trimmed by 3 bases and J by 10 bases, leaving 16 bases between them. The CDR3 DNA sequence: TGCGCCAGCAGCTCCGGACCTCAAGGGGACCAGTACTTC. Amino acid sequence: CASSSGPQGDQYF.

The CDR3 DNA follows: TGCGCCAGCAGCCCAAGACAGGCCCCACTGAACTATGGCTACACCTTC. It translates to CASSPRQAPLNYGYTF. The V call is TRBV5-1, the J call TRBJ1-2; tentatively, D is TRBD1 (6 bases). V lost 4 bases and J lost 2, with 18 bases in between. CDR3 length: 16 amino acids. CDR1 is SGHRS, CDR2 YFSETQ, per germline.

Many counts were recorded for this clonotype. The chain uses TRBV10-1 and TRBJ2-5; 7 bases fit TRBD1. Germline CDR1 reads WNHNN; CDR2 reads SYGVQD (reference sequence). The CDR3 consists of 14 residues. The trim removed 2 bases at V and 5 bases at J, leaving 5 bases unmatched. The CDR3 reads CASSERGRVETQYF. CDR3 in DNA: TGCGCCAGCAGTGAGAGGGGGCGTGTGGAGACCCAGTACTTC.

This clonotype has just a few counts. The chain employs TRBV30 and TRBJ2-1; 9 bases align to TRBD1. V trimming: 0 bases; J trimming: 6 bases; junction bases outside the gene matches: 6. Germline lookup yields CDR1 GTSNPN and CDR2 SVGIG (reference sequence). CDR3 size: 15 residues. CDR3 coding DNA: TGTGCCTGGAGTGTACCGGGACAGGGCGGCAATGAGCAGTTCTTC. Protein product: CAWSVPGQGGNEQFF. The full variable domain, with the rest looked up from reference TRBV30 and TRBJ2-1, is SQTIHQWPATLVQPVGSPLSLECTVEGTSNPNLYWYRQAAGRGLQLLFYSVGIGQISSEVPQNLSASRPQDRQFILSSKKLLLSDSGFYLCAWSVPGQGGNEQFFGPGTRLTVL.

V and J are TRBV11-1 and TRBJ1-2; 7 nucleotides match TRBD1. The J segment lost 4 bases and the V segment lost 2 bases, leaving 4 bases of the junction unmatched. The length of the CDR3 is 14 residues. The germline V gene has CDR1 SGHAT and CDR2 FQDESV (reference sequence). CDR3 DNA sequence: TGTGCCAGCAGCTTAACCGGACAGGCCTATGGCTACACCTTC. It encodes CASSLTGQAYGYTF.

Of note for this clonotype: The germline gene is not matched at one end of the junction; a read error may be the cause. CDR3 sequence: CNAKSSEQETQYF. The CDR3 DNA follows: TGCAATGCTAAGTCTAGCGAACAAGAGACCCAGTACTTC. This chain joins TRBV20-1 and TRBJ2-5; tentatively, D is TRBD2 (6 bases). Per the germline V gene, CDR1 is DFQATT and CDR2 is SNEGSKA (reference sequence). There are 13 residues in the CDR3.

The rearrangement links TRBV7-2 to TRBJ2-7; no clear D. This CDR3 region has 14 residues. From germline, CDR1 is SGHTA and CDR2 FQGNSA. The ends were cut back, 1 base at V and 4 bases at J, with 11 bases in the middle. CDR3 nucleotides: TGTGCCAGCAGCTTAGTCGGCAGGTGGTACGAGCAGTACTTC. It codes for CASSLVGRWYEQYF.

This clonotype occurred a few times. The CDR3 sequence is CASSFSALVRTDTQYF. CDR3 bases: TGTGCCAGCAGTTTTTCCGCTCTAGTCAGGACAGATACGCAGTATTTT. The V and J genes are TRBV6-9 and TRBJ2-3; D call uncertain. The germline V and J ends were trimmed by 4 bases and 3 bases, with 17 bases remaining between them. This CDR3 has 16 amino acids. The germline V gene encodes CDR1 MNHGY and CDR2 SVAAGI.

This clonotype occurred a few times. This rearrangement joins TRBV5-1 to TRBJ1-3; D call uncertain. Trimming pared 7 bases from V and 1 base from J, leaving 9 bases between. The CDR3 contains 13 residues. The germline V gene encodes CDR1 SGHRS and CDR2 YFSETQ. This CDR3 is CASSTESGNTIYF. In DNA, the CDR3 is TGCGCCAGCTCAACGGAATCTGGAAACACCATATATTTT.

This sequence joins TRBV27 and TRBJ2-5; 15 positions match TRBD2. The ends lost 6 bases at V and 3 bases at J; junction bases unmatched: 5. The CDR3 has 16 amino acids. The germline gives CDR1 MNHEY, CDR2 SMNVEV (reference sequence). This CDR3 reads CASSLRTSGREETQYF. In DNA form, the CDR3 reads TGTGCCAGCAGCCTGAGGACTAGCGGGAGGGAAGAGACCCAGTACTTC.

This clonotype was counted between two and nine times. The chain recombines TRBV6-4 with TRBJ1-2; TRBD1 matches 7 bases. The CDR3 extends over 11 amino acids. V trimming: 3 bases; J trimming: 12 bases; junction bases outside the gene matches: 4. Germline V gene lookup returns CDR1 MRHNA and CDR2 SNTAGT. CDR3 sequence reads: CASSERQGDTF. The DNA of the CDR3 is TGTGCCAGCAGTGAACGACAGGGTGACACCTTC.

Only a few counts were recorded for this clonotype. The chain has TRBV6-5 and TRBJ1-3; D gene unclear. The length of the CDR3 is 14 residues. Germline V lookup: CDR1 MNHEY, CDR2 SVGAGI. The V and J ends lost 6 bases and 0 bases respectively, with 9 bases between them. CDR3 loop: CASSYRSSGNTIYF. The CDR3 DNA sequence: TGTGCCAGCAGCTACCGGAGCTCTGGAAACACCATATATTTT.